The 4 T cell receptor beta chains listed next were all sequenced from one sample in a study of shared clonotypes between healthy human individuals. Produced via immunoSEQ multiplex PCR; TCRdb's table is partial and in-frame only. The sample carries around 1.4 million clones, approximately 98.5% recorded once. The specimen was naive CD4+ T cells sorted from blood. Subset noted: CD45RA+ positively selected. These receptors all stem from a man aged 25-45 years in good health.

This chain joins TRBV5-5 and TRBJ2-2; D is undetermined. The CDR3 is made up of 13 amino acids. V lost 2 bases and J 6 bases, leaving 8 bases between the germline ends. The germline CDR1 and CDR2 sequences are SGHKS and YYEKEE (reference sequence). The CDR3 protein is CASSFYLSGELFF. In DNA form, the CDR3 reads TGTGCCAGCAGCTTTTATCTGTCCGGGGAGCTGTTTTTT.

The chain employs TRBV20-1 and TRBJ1-2; D unclear. CDR1 is DFQATT and CDR2 is SNEGSKA in the germline V gene (reference sequence). The germline V and J ends were trimmed by 6 bases and 7 bases, with 12 bases remaining between them. This CDR3 comprises 11 residues. The chain's CDR3 is CSAGTHFGYTF. The DNA of the CDR3 is TGCAGTGCCGGTACCCATTTTGGCTACACCTTC.

This chain joins TRBV4-2 and TRBJ2-7; TRBD2 matches at 8 bases. Germline CDR1 reads LGHNA; CDR2 reads YNFKEQ. V trimming: 5 bases; J trimming: 1 base; junction bases outside the gene matches: 4. CDR3 length: 14 amino acids. The CDR3 bases are TGTGCCAGCAGCGCGGGGGGATCGTCCTACGAGCAGTACTTC. It yields the protein CASSAGGSSYEQYF.

The chain joins TRBV6-1 to TRBJ2-6, with 7 bases aligning to TRBD1. The CDR3 has 19 residues. Looked up from germline, CDR1 is MNHNS and CDR2 is SASEGT. Losses at the gene ends were 1 base for V and 0 bases for J; bases not matched to a gene: 9. The CDR3 loop is CASSEGGQNLFSGANVLTF. As DNA, the CDR3 is TGTGCCAGCAGTGAAGGGGGACAGAACCTCTTCTCTGGGGCCAACGTCCTGACTTTC.